The T cell receptor beta chain described here comes from a study of OX40 agonist ivuxolimab in advanced cancers. General observations from the study: Antigen specificity of clonally expanded peripheral T cells was not established.

With respect to this clone: Its target is unknown.

The germline CDR1 and CDR2 sequences are SGHNT and YYREEE (reference sequence). CDR3 size: 16 residues. J gave up 3 bases and V 3 bases, and 4 bases lay outside the gene matches. TCRdb's table, derived via immunoSEQ multiplex PCR, lists solely in-frame clones and lacks some. This sample yields about 90,000 clones, of which about nine tenths are seen a single time; approximately 0.3% belongs to the top ten. The chain is built from TRBV5-4 and TRBJ2-2; 11 bases fit TRBD2. Sequencing used CD4+ or CD8+ T cells sorted from blood, obtained in a trial of the OX40 agonist ivuxolimab. The clonotype originates from an adult with an advanced solid tumor such as melanoma, head and neck, liver or kidney cancer. The CDR3 nucleotides are TGTGCCAGCAGCTCCCGGACTAGCGGGTACACCGGGGAGCTGTTTTTT. Protein sequence: CASSSRTSGYTGELFF.